The 25 T cell receptor beta chains below were found in one sample sequenced in a study of blood T cell repertoires in COVID-19. Measured with immunoSEQ multiplex PCR; TCRdb has only the in-frame clones, and not every one. The sample contains about 80,000 clones, about 78% of which appear only once. The sequenced sample consisted of peripheral blood. These receptors were obtained from a human donor in a cohort sampled during active COVID-19.

V gene TRBV24-1 combines with J gene TRBJ1-2; D remains unclear. CDR1 is KGHDR, CDR2 SFDVKD, per germline. This CDR3 has 13 residues. The V end was cut by 3 bases, the J end by 4 bases, with 8 bases between. The chain's CDR3 is CATSDTESYGYTF. CDR3 DNA: TGTGCCACCAGTGATACAGAGAGCTATGGCTACACCTTC.

The rearrangement uses TRBV4-1 and TRBJ2-7; perhaps TRBD2 as D (6 bases). Germline V gives CDR1 MGHRA, CDR2 YSYEKL. The CDR3 extends over 15 amino acids. Deletions cut 1 base from V and 0 bases from J, with 10 bases between. The CDR3 loop is CASSQGDSFSYEQYV. In DNA, the CDR3 is TGCGCCAGCAGCCAAGGGGACTCGTTCTCCTACGAGCAGTACGTC.

This chain uses TRBV24-1 with TRBJ2-2; possible D gene TRBD2, 7 bases. This CDR3 is built from 17 residues. Germline V gene sequence: CDR1 KGHDR, CDR2 SFDVKD. The V end lost 5 bases, the J end lost 1 base, and 16 bases lay between the germline ends. Here the CDR3 reads CATSASPGGENTGELFF. In nucleotides, the CDR3 is TGTGCCACCAGTGCAAGTCCGGGGGGCGAGAACACCGGGGAGCTGTTTTTT.

The chain has TRBV7-9 and TRBJ1-1; D gene uncertain. The V end lost 5 bases, the J end lost 2 bases, and 12 bases lay between the germline ends. The V gene's germline CDR1 is SEHNR and CDR2 FQNEAQ (reference sequence). The CDR3 sequence is 14 residues long. The CDR3 DNA is TGTGCCAGCAGCCCTCAGTCAATCAACACTGAAGCTTTCTTT. Protein sequence: CASSPQSINTEAFF.

This sequence joins TRBV5-6 and TRBJ1-4; D is unresolved. The V gene's germline CDR1 is SGHDT and CDR2 YYEEEE. There are 14 residues in the CDR3. The V gene lost 0 bases and the J gene lost 4 bases, with 7 bases spanning the gap. The CDR3: CASSLGRGNEKLFF. The CDR3 DNA sequence: TGTGCCAGCAGCTTGGGGCGAGGTAATGAAAAACTGTTTTTT.

The chain carries TRBV6-5 and TRBJ2-1, with unresolved D. The CDR3 has 13 residues. The germline V gene encodes CDR1 MNHEY and CDR2 SVGAGI. V gave up 6 bases and J gave up 11 bases, with 17 bases separating them. CDR3 DNA sequence: TGTGCCAGCAGAGTGGGCCTTACTTGGAAGCAGTTCTTC. This codes for CASRVGLTWKQFF.

The rearrangement joins TRBV7-2 to TRBJ2-7; D unresolved. The CDR3 has 12 amino acids. Trimming took off 1 base at V and 4 bases at J, with 5 bases between the two ends. The germline gives CDR1 SGHTA, CDR2 FQGNSA. The CDR3 is CASSLGDYEQYV. In DNA form, the CDR3 reads TGTGCCAGCAGCTTAGGCGATTACGAGCAGTACGTC.

This clone turned up a few times. V is TRBV7-8 and J is TRBJ2-7; a possible D gene is TRBD1 (6 bases). The CDR3 has 14 amino acids. Germline V gene data show CDR1 as SGHVS and CDR2 as FQNEAQ. V lost 8 bases, J lost 0 bases, and 14 bases lay in between. The DNA for the CDR3 is TGTGCCAGCGTTGACAGGAGGAGCTCCTACGAGCAGTACTTC. It is translated as CASVDRRSSYEQYF.

This chain joins TRBV7-8 and TRBJ1-5; maybe TRBD1 (5 bases). V shed 1 base and J shed 11 bases, with 18 bases lying between them. Germline-derived CDR1 and CDR2 are SGHVS and FQNEAQ. The CDR3 loop spans 15 amino acids. This CDR3 is CASSLEGAGIRAQHF. In DNA, the CDR3 is TGTGCCAGCAGCTTAGAAGGGGCAGGGATACGAGCCCAGCATTTT.

This clone occurred once. The rearrangement links TRBV4-3 to TRBJ2-1; D possibly corresponds to TRBD1 (6 bases). The CDR3 is 15 residues long. Between the trimmed V and J ends, which lost 0 bases and 7 bases, there was a span of 13 bases. Germline V gene sequence: CDR1 LGHNA, CDR2 YSLEER. The CDR3 coding sequence is TGCGCCAGCAGCCAAGACCAGGGGATAGGAAATGAGCAGTTCTTC. Protein sequence: CASSQDQGIGNEQFF.

The chain uses TRBV10-3 and TRBJ2-7, with a weak D call TRBD2 (5 bases). The V end lost 6 bases, the J end lost 5 bases, and 20 bases lay between the germline ends. Germline assignment: CDR1 ENHRY and CDR2 SYGVKD. CDR3 length: 15 residues. In DNA form, the CDR3 reads TGTGCCATCAGCCCCGGCCCAGCCCGGGGTGACGAGCAGTACTTC. Its translation is CAISPGPARGDEQYF.

The CDR3 loop is CASSLWNRNTDTQYF. In nucleotides, the CDR3 is TGCGCCAGCAGCTTATGGAACAGAAACACAGATACGCAGTATTTT. The chain has TRBV5-1 and TRBJ2-3; D uncertain. V gave up 2 bases and J gave up 2 bases, with 12 bases separating them. Germline CDR1 SGHRS, CDR2 YFSETQ. The CDR3 runs to 15 residues.

The chain recombines TRBV2 with TRBJ2-2, with a tentative D call TRBD2 (7 bases). Between the trimmed V and J ends, which lost 7 bases and 5 bases, there was a span of 14 bases. CDR1 is SNHLY, CDR2 FYNNEI, per germline. CDR3 length equals 14 residues. The CDR3 is CASNTGGRTGELFF. In nucleotides, the CDR3 is TGTGCCAGCAATACCGGGGGGCGAACCGGGGAGCTGTTTTTT. Supplemented by reference TRBV2 and TRBJ2-2, the full variable domain reads EPEVTQTPSHQVTQMGQEVILRCVPISNHLYFYWYRQILGQKVEFLVSFYNNEISEKSEIFDDQFSVERPDGSNFTLKIRSTKLEDSAMYFCASNTGGRTGELFFGEGSRLTVL.

This clone was recorded only once. The chain uses TRBV6-2 or TRBV6-3 and TRBJ1-2; no reliable D call. Trimming took 2 bases from V and 4 from J, leaving 11 bases between them. The germline gives CDR1 MNHEY, CDR2 SVGEGT. The CDR3 consists of 14 residues. The CDR3 DNA sequence: TGTGCCAGCAGTTACCAGACGGGGTTCTATGGCTACACCTTC. Translated: CASSYQTGFYGYTF.

The chain recombines TRBV5-6 with TRBJ1-2, with 7 bases fitting TRBD1. J gave up 4 bases and V 2 bases, and 5 bases lay outside the gene matches. CDR1 and CDR2 from the germline V gene are SGHDT and YYEEEE. The CDR3 runs to 14 residues. In nucleotides, the CDR3 is TGTGCCAGCAGCTTACCCGGGACAGTCTATGGCTACACCTTC. Its protein product is CASSLPGTVYGYTF. Based on the CDR3 plus reference TRBV5-6 and TRBJ1-2, the full variable domain is DAGVTQSPTHLIKTRGQQVTLRCSPKSGHDTVSWYQQALGQGPQFIFQYYEEEERQRGNFPDRFSGHQFPNYSSELNVNALLLGDSALYLCASSLPGTVYGYTFGSGTRLTVV.

The J gene is TRBJ2-7, the V gene TRBV3-1 (or the pseudogene TRBV3-2), with a possible D match to TRBD2 (5 bases). Germline V CDR1 and CDR2: LGHDT, YNNKEL (reference sequence). This CDR3 has 12 residues. V gave up 8 bases and J gave up 2 bases, with 10 bases separating them. The chain's CDR3 is CASGRGTYEQYF. As DNA, the CDR3 is TGTGCCAGCGGGAGAGGGACCTACGAGCAGTACTTC.

The rearrangement joins TRBV3-1 (or the pseudogene TRBV3-2) to TRBJ2-3, with D possibly TRBD2 on 7 matching bases. There are 18 residues in the CDR3. Germline loops: CDR1 LGHDT, CDR2 YNNKEL (reference sequence). V dropped 0 bases and J dropped 0 bases, with 16 bases sitting between them. CDR3 nucleotides: TGTGCCAGCAGCCAAGATCCGGCGGGGGCCTTTAGCACAGATACGCAGTATTTT. Translation: CASSQDPAGAFSTDTQYF.

This clone appeared once. The chain employs TRBV6-5 and TRBJ2-5; TRBD1 is a possible D gene (6 bases). V gave up 2 bases and J gave up 5 bases, with 9 bases separating them. The CDR3 extends over 13 amino acids. The germline gives CDR1 MNHEY, CDR2 SVGAGI. CDR3: CASSYLRGETQYF. The CDR3 DNA reads TGTGCCAGCAGTTACCTAAGGGGGGAGACCCAGTACTTC.

The chain links TRBV5-8 to TRBJ1-2; no definite D call. The V end was cut by 1 base, the J end by 3 bases, with 7 bases between. The CDR3 totals 13 residues. The germline V gene has CDR1 SGHTS and CDR2 YDEGEE. The CDR3 spells CASSLRRHYGYTF. The CDR3 coding sequence is TGTGCCAGCAGCTTGAGGAGGCACTATGGCTACACCTTC.

The chain couples TRBV5-6 to TRBJ1-2; D not certain. Germline CDR1 reads SGHDT; CDR2 reads YYEEEE. The length of the CDR3 is 14 residues. Trimming left V 0 bases short and J 2 bases short, with 8 bases between. This CDR3 is CASSLAQHNYGYTF. The CDR3 nucleotides are TGTGCCAGCAGCTTGGCGCAACACAACTATGGCTACACCTTC.

The chain recombines TRBV7-8 with TRBJ1-5, with D uncertain. Per germline, CDR1 SGHVS and CDR2 FQNEAQ. Trimming cost V 4 bases and J 3 bases, with 7 bases left between them. The CDR3 totals 13 residues. Here the CDR3 reads CASSSQANQPQHF. The CDR3 DNA sequence: TGTGCCAGCAGCTCGCAGGCCAATCAGCCCCAGCATTTT. The entire variable domain, with the rest obtained from reference TRBV7-8 and TRBJ1-5, is as follows: GAGVSQSPRYKVAKRGQDVALRCDPISGHVSLFWYQQALGQGPEFLTYFQNEAQLDKSGLPSDRFFAERPEGSVSTLKIQRTQQEDSAVYLCASSSQANQPQHFGDGTRLSIL.

The chain is built from TRBV14 and TRBJ2-7; no clear D gene. Trimming pared 1 base from V and 3 bases from J, leaving 7 bases between. CDR3 length: 13 amino acids. Germline V gene data show CDR1 as SGHDN and CDR2 as FVKESK. As DNA, the CDR3 is TGTGCCAGCAGCCAAGGAGGCTACTACGAGCAGTACTTC. Translating it yields CASSQGGYYEQYF.

The V gene is TRBV19, the J gene TRBJ1-4, with TRBD1 matching over 9 bases. This CDR3 spans 18 amino acids. J lost 5 bases, V lost 5 bases, and 15 bases had no gene match. Germline V gives CDR1 LNHDA, CDR2 SQIVND (reference sequence). The CDR3 nucleotides are TGTGCCAGTAGTTTCCGGGACAGGGCTGGAATTGGGAATGAAAAACTGTTTTTT. It is translated as CASSFRDRAGIGNEKLFF. The full variable domain, rest sourced from reference TRBV19 and TRBJ1-4, is DGGITQSPKYLFRKEGQNVTLSCEQNLNHDAMYWYRQDPGQGLRLIYYSQIVNDFQKGDIAEGYSVSREKKESFPLTVTSAQKNPTAFYLCASSFRDRAGIGNEKLFFGSGTQLSVL.

This sequence joins TRBV6-4 and TRBJ2-3, with 13 bases that match TRBD2. Germline CDR1 is MRHNA and CDR2 is SNTAGT. The CDR3 runs to 15 residues. J gave up 4 bases and V 2 bases, and 0 bases lay outside the gene matches. This chain's CDR3 is CASSDTSGGADTQYF. CDR3 bases: TGTGCCAGCAGTGACACTAGCGGGGGGGCAGATACGCAGTATTTT.

This chain uses TRBV12-5 with TRBJ2-7; possible D gene TRBD1, 5 bases. V lost 5 bases to trimming and J lost 2 bases, with 10 bases between them. The CDR3 covers 13 residues. Germline-derived CDR1 and CDR2 are LGHNT and FRNRAP. CDR3 coding DNA: TGTGCTAGTGGTACGGACACTGCCTACGAGCAGTACGTC. Protein: CASGTDTAYEQYV.